Below, 12 T cell receptor beta chains from the same sample are listed, as sequenced in a study of blood T cell repertoires in COVID-19 (dated by TCRdb to about 2020). The protocol used for the library was the immunoSEQ multiplex PCR assay. TCRdb's version of the immuneACCESS table is confined to in-frame rearrangements and falls short of the full clone set. An unresolved V gene accounts for under half of the shortfall where checked; the remainder is of unknown origin. This sample gives over 150,000 clones in total; 84% of them show up just once. The leading ten clones occupy over 12% of the sample. The specimen was peripheral blood. The receptor source for this set is a man aged 18 to 30 with active or convalescent COVID-19.

The chain employs TRBV4-2 and TRBJ2-3, with D maybe TRBD1 (5 bases). The germline V gene has CDR1 LGHNA and CDR2 YNFKEQ. Trimming pared 1 base from V and 1 base from J, leaving 21 bases between. The CDR3 length is 19 residues. Written as DNA, the CDR3 is TGTGCCAGCAGCCAAGCAGGGCGGTTCCCCGGTCTAGGCACAGATACGCAGTATTTT. The encoded protein is CASSQAGRFPGLGTDTQYF.

This chain joins TRBV19 and TRBJ2-1; weak D call: TRBD1 (6 bases). Germline lookup yields CDR1 LNHDA and CDR2 SQIVND (reference sequence). Trimming left V 7 bases short and J 5 bases short, with 15 bases between. The CDR3 totals 14 residues. CDR3 in amino acids: CASTRNQGNNEQFF. CDR3 in DNA: TGTGCCAGTACTAGAAATCAGGGGAACAATGAGCAGTTCTTC.

The sample holds one count of this clone. This chain connects TRBV3-1 (or the pseudogene TRBV3-2) to TRBJ2-7; the D gene is possibly TRBD2 (6 bases). CDR3 length equals 21 residues. Germline values: CDR1 LGHDT, CDR2 YNNKEL (reference sequence). Deletions cut 1 base from V and 0 bases from J, with 28 bases between. The CDR3 loop is CASSQVWPWRRGGTVSYEQYF. In DNA, the CDR3 is TGTGCCAGCAGCCAAGTTTGGCCGTGGCGGAGAGGAGGGACGGTCTCCTACGAGCAGTACTTC.

In this sample, this clone turned up once. The junction differs from germline at one of its ends, possibly a read error. The chain joins TRBV6-1 to TRBJ2-3; 10 nucleotides match TRBD2. Germline CDR1 MNHNS, CDR2 SASEGT. The CDR3 has 15 residues. Here the CDR3 DNA reads TGTGCCAGCAGCGAAGCGGGGGGGCCCACAGATACGCAGTATTTT. This translates into CASSEAGGPTDTQYF.

The genes are TRBV6-5 and TRBJ2-7, with TRBD1 identical over 8 bases. This CDR3 has 14 amino acids. Germline CDR1 is MNHEY and CDR2 is SVGAGI. V gave up 6 bases and J gave up 2 bases; unmatched junction bases: 6. The DNA for the CDR3 is TGTGCCAGCAGAGCCACCAGGGGGCCCTACGAGCAGTACTTC. It translates to CASRATRGPYEQYF.

The chain uses TRBV28 and TRBJ2-5; D is perhaps TRBD1 (6 bases). Between the trimmed V and J ends, which lost 0 bases and 1 base, there was a span of 6 bases. This CDR3 is built from 14 residues. Looked up from germline, CDR1 is MDHEN and CDR2 is SYDVKM. The CDR3 here is CASSLWTGQETQYF. CDR3 in DNA: TGTGCCAGCAGTTTATGGACAGGCCAAGAGACCCAGTACTTC.

This sequence joins TRBV4-3 and TRBJ2-3; TRBD1 matches at 10 bases. Losses at the gene ends were 0 bases for V and 3 bases for J; bases not matched to a gene: 6. This CDR3 comprises 17 residues. Looked up from germline, CDR1 is LGHNA and CDR2 is YSLEER. This chain's CDR3 is CASSQDVTGGRTDTQYF. In DNA, the CDR3 is TGCGCCAGCAGCCAAGATGTGACAGGGGGCCGGACAGATACGCAGTATTTT.

This clone was observed once. The V and J genes are TRBV10-1 and TRBJ2-1; D possibly corresponds to TRBD2 (6 bases). Germline V CDR1 and CDR2: WNHNN, SYGVQD (reference sequence). V was shortened by 6 bases and J by 11 bases, with 11 bases between the two germline ends. The CDR3 loop spans 11 amino acids. The DNA for the CDR3 is TGCGCCAGCAGCGGGGGACCACAGCAGTTCTTC. Encoded protein: CASSGGPQQFF.

The chain combines TRBV3-1 (or the pseudogene TRBV3-2) with TRBJ2-7; perhaps TRBD1 as D (6 bases). The CDR3 has 14 amino acids. The germline V gene has CDR1 LGHDT and CDR2 YNNKEL (reference sequence). V lost 4 bases and J 2 bases, leaving 12 bases between the germline ends. CDR3 amino acids: CASSPGAGTYEQYF. CDR3 nucleotide sequence: TGTGCCAGCAGCCCAGGGGCAGGGACCTACGAGCAGTACTTC.

This clone has just one count. The rearrangement uses TRBV7-3 and TRBJ1-1; D remains ambiguous. This CDR3 is built from 11 residues. Germline lookup yields CDR1 SGHTA and CDR2 FQGTGA. The ends were cut back, 1 base at V and 7 bases at J, with 4 bases in the middle. Here the CDR3 DNA reads TGTGCCAGCAGCTTAATTCGTGAAGCTTTCTTT. It yields the protein CASSLIREAFF. Full variable domain (outside the CDR3, taken from reference TRBV7-3 and TRBJ1-1): GAGVSQTPSNKVTEKGKYVELRCDPISGHTALYWYRQSLGQGPEFLIYFQGTGAADDSGLPNDRFFAVRPEGSVSTLKIQRTERGDSAVYLCASSLIREAFFGQGTRLTVV.

This chain links TRBV18 with TRBJ1-1, with no clear D. Trimming took 2 bases from V and 4 from J, leaving 8 bases between them. Germline V gene sequence: CDR1 KGHSH, CDR2 LQKENI. This CDR3 has 13 amino acids. The CDR3 region is CASSPGPPTEAFF. CDR3 bases: TGTGCCAGCTCACCAGGGCCCCCCACTGAAGCTTTCTTT.

In this sample, this clone turned up a few times. This chain uses TRBV12-5 with TRBJ2-3, with 8 positions matching TRBD1. V lost 6 bases to trimming and J lost 5 bases; unmatched junction nucleotides: 10. The CDR3 loop spans 15 amino acids. Germline V CDR1 and CDR2: LGHNT, FRNRAP. The CDR3 region is CASGPTTGAEDTQYF. The CDR3 nucleotides read TGTGCTAGTGGCCCTACGACAGGGGCGGAAGATACGCAGTATTTT.